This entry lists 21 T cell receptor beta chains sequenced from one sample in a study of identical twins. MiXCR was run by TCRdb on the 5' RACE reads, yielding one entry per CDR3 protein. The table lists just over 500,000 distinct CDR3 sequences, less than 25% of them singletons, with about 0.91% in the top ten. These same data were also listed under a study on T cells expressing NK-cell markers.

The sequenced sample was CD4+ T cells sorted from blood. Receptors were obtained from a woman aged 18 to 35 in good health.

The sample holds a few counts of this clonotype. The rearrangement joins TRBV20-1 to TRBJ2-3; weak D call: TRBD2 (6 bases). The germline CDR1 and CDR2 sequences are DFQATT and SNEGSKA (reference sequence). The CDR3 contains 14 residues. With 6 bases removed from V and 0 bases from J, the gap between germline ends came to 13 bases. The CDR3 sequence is CSANPSGSTDTQYF. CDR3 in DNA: TGCAGTGCAAACCCGAGCGGGAGCACAGATACGCAGTATTTT.

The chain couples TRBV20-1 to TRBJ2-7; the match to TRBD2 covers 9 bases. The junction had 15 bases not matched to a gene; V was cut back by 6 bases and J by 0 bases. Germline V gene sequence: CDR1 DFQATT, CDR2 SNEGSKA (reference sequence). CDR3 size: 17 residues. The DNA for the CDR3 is TGCAGTGCCCCGGCCAGCGGGGGGACGTCCCCCTCCTACGAGCAGTACTTC. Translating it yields CSAPASGGTSPSYEQYF.

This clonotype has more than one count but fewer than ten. This CDR3 reads CASSAGPNQPQHF. The CDR3 DNA reads as TGCGCCAGCAGCGCAGGTCCAAATCAGCCCCAGCATTTT. The rearrangement links TRBV5-1 to TRBJ1-5; no firm D call. Between the trimmed V and J ends, which lost 4 bases and 4 bases, there was a span of 9 bases. The CDR3 spans 13 residues. The germline V gene has CDR1 SGHRS and CDR2 YFSETQ.

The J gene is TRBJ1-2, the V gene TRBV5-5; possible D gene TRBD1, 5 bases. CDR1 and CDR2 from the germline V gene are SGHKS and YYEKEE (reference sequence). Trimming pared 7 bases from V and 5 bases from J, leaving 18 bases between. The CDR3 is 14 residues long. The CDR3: CASGMRGTDYGYTF. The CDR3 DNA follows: TGTGCCAGCGGTATGAGGGGTACCGATTATGGCTACACCTTC.

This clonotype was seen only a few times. The CDR3 region has the DNA TGCAGTGCTCGGGCCGGAGGGACCGGGGAGCTGTTTTTT. Amino acids: CSARAGGTGELFF. The chain links TRBV20-1 to TRBJ2-2, with D possibly matching TRBD2 (6 bases). This CDR3 has 13 amino acids. The V end was cut by 5 bases, the J end by 5 bases, with 12 bases between. Germline V lookup: CDR1 DFQATT, CDR2 SNEGSKA (reference sequence).

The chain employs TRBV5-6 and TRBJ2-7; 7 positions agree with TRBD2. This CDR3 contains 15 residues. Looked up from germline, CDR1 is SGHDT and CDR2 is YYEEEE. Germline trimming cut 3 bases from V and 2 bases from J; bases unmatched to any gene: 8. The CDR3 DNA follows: TGTGCCAGCAGCTATGTAGGGACTAAGACCTACGAGCAGTACTTC. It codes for CASSYVGTKTYEQYF.

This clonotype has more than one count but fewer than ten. CDR3: CASSERREETQYF. The CDR3 DNA sequence: TGTGCCAGCAGTGAAAGGCGTGAAGAGACCCAGTACTTC. V and J are TRBV2 and TRBJ2-5; D call uncertain. Germline V gene lookup returns CDR1 SNHLY and CDR2 FYNNEI. Trimming cost V 2 bases and J 3 bases, with 7 bases left between them. This CDR3 comprises 13 residues.

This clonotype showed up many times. The CDR3 here is CAIRGSGSHQETQYF. The CDR3 DNA sequence: TGTGCCATCAGAGGGAGCGGGAGTCACCAAGAGACCCAGTACTTC. The V and J genes are TRBV10-3 and TRBJ2-5; 8 nucleotides agree with TRBD2. In germline, CDR1 is ENHRY, CDR2 SYGVKD. The CDR3 contains 15 residues. J gave up 0 bases and V 6 bases, and 6 bases lay outside the gene matches.

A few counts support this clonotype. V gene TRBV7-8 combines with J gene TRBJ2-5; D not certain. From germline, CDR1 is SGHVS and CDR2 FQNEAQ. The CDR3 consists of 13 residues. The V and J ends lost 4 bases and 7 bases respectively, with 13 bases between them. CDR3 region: CASSSDLTGTQYF. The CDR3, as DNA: TGTGCCAGCAGCTCCGACTTAACTGGGACCCAGTACTTC.

Here the CDR3 reads CSATTGLNTEAFF. The CDR3 DNA reads TGCAGTGCGACCACAGGGTTGAACACTGAAGCTTTCTTT. V is TRBV20-1 and J is TRBJ1-1, with D tentatively TRBD1 (6 bases). The V gene's germline CDR1 is DFQATT and CDR2 SNEGSKA (reference sequence). This CDR3 has 13 amino acids. V shed 6 bases and J shed 0 bases, with 11 bases lying between them.

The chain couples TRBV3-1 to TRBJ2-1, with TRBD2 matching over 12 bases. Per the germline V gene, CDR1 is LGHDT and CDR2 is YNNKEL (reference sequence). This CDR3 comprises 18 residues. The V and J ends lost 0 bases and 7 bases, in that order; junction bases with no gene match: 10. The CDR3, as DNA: TGTGCCAGCAGCCAAGACTATTCGACTAGCGGGGGAGGTAATGAGCAGTTCTTC. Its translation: CASSQDYSTSGGGNEQFF.

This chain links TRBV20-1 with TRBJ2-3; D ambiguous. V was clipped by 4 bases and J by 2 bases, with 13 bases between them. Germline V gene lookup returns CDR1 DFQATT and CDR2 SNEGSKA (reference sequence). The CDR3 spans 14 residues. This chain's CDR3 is CSAIKLGNTDTQYF. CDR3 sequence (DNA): TGCAGTGCTATAAAGTTGGGGAACACAGATACGCAGTATTTT.

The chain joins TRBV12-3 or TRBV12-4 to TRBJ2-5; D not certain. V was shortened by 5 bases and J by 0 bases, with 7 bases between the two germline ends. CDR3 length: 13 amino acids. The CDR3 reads CASSLYYQETQYF. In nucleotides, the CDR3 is TGTGCCAGCAGTCTCTATTACCAAGAGACCCAGTACTTC.

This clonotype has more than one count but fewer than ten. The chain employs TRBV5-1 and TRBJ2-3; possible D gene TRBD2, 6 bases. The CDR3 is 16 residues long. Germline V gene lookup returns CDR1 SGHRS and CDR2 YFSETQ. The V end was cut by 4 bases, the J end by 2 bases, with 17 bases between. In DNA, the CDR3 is TGCGCCAGCAGCCTCCGTGCGGGGTCCCCCACAGATACGCAGTATTTT. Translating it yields CASSLRAGSPTDTQYF.

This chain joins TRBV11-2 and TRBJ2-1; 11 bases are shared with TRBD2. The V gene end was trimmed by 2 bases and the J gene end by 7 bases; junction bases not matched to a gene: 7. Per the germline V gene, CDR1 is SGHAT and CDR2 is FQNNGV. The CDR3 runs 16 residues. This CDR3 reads CASSLMNSGRGNEQFF. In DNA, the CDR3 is TGTGCCAGCAGCTTAATGAATAGCGGGAGGGGGAATGAGCAGTTCTTC. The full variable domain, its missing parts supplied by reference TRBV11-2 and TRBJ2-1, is EAGVAQSPRYKIIEKRQSVAFWCNPISGHATLYWYQQILGQGPKLLIQFQNNGVVDDSQLPKDRFSAERLKGVDSTLKIQPAKLEDSAVYLCASSLMNSGRGNEQFFGPGTRLTVL.

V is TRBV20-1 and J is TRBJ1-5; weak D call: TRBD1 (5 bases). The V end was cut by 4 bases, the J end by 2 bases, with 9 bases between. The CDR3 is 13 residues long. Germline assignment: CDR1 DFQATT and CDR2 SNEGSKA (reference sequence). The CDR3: CSAKSGGNQPQHF. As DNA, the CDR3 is TGCAGTGCTAAGTCGGGGGGCAATCAGCCCCAGCATTTT.

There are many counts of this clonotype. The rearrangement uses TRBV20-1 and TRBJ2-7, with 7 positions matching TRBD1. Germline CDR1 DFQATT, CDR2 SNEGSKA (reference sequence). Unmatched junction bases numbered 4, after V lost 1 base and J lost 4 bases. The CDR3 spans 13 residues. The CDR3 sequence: CSARGDSDYEQYF. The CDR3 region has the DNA TGCAGTGCTAGAGGGGACAGTGATTACGAGCAGTACTTC.

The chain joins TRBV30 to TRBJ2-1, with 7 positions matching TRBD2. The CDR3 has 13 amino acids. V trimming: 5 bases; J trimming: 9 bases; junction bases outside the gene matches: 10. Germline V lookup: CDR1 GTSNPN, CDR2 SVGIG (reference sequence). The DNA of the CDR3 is TGTGCCTGGTCGAAGGGAGGGCCCGGTGAGCAGTTCTTC. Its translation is CAWSKGGPGEQFF.

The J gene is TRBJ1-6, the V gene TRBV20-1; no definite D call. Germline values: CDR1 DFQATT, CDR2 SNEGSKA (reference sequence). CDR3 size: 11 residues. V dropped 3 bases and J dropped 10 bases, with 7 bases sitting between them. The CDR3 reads CSASAGSPLHF. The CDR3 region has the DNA TGCAGTGCTAGTGCGGGGTCACCCCTCCACTTT.

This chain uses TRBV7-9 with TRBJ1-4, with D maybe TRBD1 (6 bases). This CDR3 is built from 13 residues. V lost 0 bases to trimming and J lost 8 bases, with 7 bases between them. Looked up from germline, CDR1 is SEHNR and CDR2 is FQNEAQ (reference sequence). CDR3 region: CASSLAQGEKLFF. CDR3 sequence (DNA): TGTGCCAGCAGCTTAGCGCAGGGGGAAAAACTGTTTTTT.

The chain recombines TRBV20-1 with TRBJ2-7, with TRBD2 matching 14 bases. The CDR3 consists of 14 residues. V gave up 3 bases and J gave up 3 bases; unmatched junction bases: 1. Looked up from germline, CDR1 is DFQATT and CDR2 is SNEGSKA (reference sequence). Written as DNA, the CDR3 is TGCAGTGCTAGGGGGACTAGCGGGGGCTACGAGCAGTACTTC. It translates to CSARGTSGGYEQYF.